The next 5 T cell receptor beta chains were all read from a single sample in a study of cytomegalovirus exposure and HLA in healthy donors (dated by TCRdb to 2015 to 2018). Libraries were constructed by the immunoSEQ multiplex PCR assay. A mixture of 60 forward primers for TCR Vbeta segments and 13 reverse primers for TCR Jbeta segments was used in the multiplex PCR. Here the immuneACCESS table is served through TCRdb, limited to in-frame sequences with V and J called. Missing clones are a known gap in these copies; in checked studies unresolved V genes cover under half, and the rest lacks a known reason. This sample lists about 120,000 clones; more than 60% were detected once. About 8% of the sample belongs to the ten largest clones. Sample: PBMCs. The source of these receptors is a woman between 40 and 50 years old in good health and CMV-seropositive.

CDR3 residues: CASNPGIGSGSGELFF. The DNA for the CDR3 is TGTGCCAGCAACCCTGGGATCGGCAGCGGGTCCGGGGAGCTGTTTTTT. V is TRBV28 and J is TRBJ2-2; possible D gene TRBD2, 6 bases. V was shortened by 7 bases and J by 6 bases, with 21 bases between the two germline ends. CDR1 MDHEN and CDR2 SYDVKM come from the germline V gene. CDR3 length: 16 amino acids.

The chain employs TRBV6-6 and TRBJ2-7; weak D call: TRBD2 (6 bases). The CDR3 has 13 residues. Deletions cut 0 bases from V and 6 bases from J, with 9 bases between. Per the germline V gene, CDR1 is MNHNY and CDR2 is SVGAGI (reference sequence). In DNA form, the CDR3 reads TGTGCCAGCAGTTACTCCTGGGGAGGCGAGCAGTACTTC. It is translated as CASSYSWGGEQYF.

The table lists this clone with a few counts. V gene TRBV28 combines with J gene TRBJ1-5; 7 nucleotides agree with TRBD1. This CDR3 contains 18 residues. Germline V lookup: CDR1 MDHEN, CDR2 SYDVKM. With 4 bases clipped from V and 0 bases from J, the junction kept 12 bases outside the gene matches. In DNA form, the CDR3 reads TGTGCCAGCAGTTCCCTAATCGGGACAGCTATTAGCAATCAGCCCCAGCATTTT. It is translated as CASSSLIGTAISNQPQHF.

This sequence joins TRBV11-3 and TRBJ2-7; TRBD2 aligns across 9 bases. The V gene's germline CDR1 is SGHNT and CDR2 YENEEA. The CDR3 loop spans 16 amino acids. V shed 1 base and J 1 base; nucleotides not matched to a gene: 5. The CDR3, as DNA: TGTGCCAGCAGCTTAGCAGCTAGCGGGAATTCCTACGAGCAGTACTTC. Its translation is CASSLAASGNSYEQYF.

The chain is built from TRBV7-6 and TRBJ2-7, with 12 bases identical to TRBD1. The V and J ends lost 5 bases and 2 bases, in that order; junction bases with no gene match: 4. Looked up from germline, CDR1 is SGHVS and CDR2 is FNYEAQ. The CDR3 runs 15 residues. DNA for the CDR3: TGTGCCAGCAGCGCTGGGACAGGGGGCCCCTACGAGCAGTACTTC. Its protein is CASSAGTGGPYEQYF.